The rows below give T cell receptor beta chains drawn from one sample of a study of molecular identifiers for immune sequencing clone quantification. TCRdb redid the calling of the PCR reads with MiXCR, one entry per CDR3 protein. Of hundreds of thousands of distinct CDR3 sequences in the sample, less than 30% were seen once. Sample: naive CD8+ T cells from blood, with Jurkat cell RNA spiked in. These TCRs come from a human donor in good health. Some libraries in this study had Jurkat cell RNA spiked in. The CDR3 runs from the conserved cysteine through the conserved F or W. D genes are given only for firm matches. Size is stated for part of the rows, as once, few or many counts, or as a class when the clone is expanded.

TRBD2,TRBJ2-2,TRBV12-3/TRBV12-4,.,TGTGCCAGCATCTGGGAGGGGACGGCCGGGGAGCTGTTTTTT,CASIWEGTAGELFF
.,TRBJ2-3,TRBV7-9,many,TGTGCCAGCAGCTTAGCACAGGGCAGTAAAGATACGCAGTATTTT,CASSLAQGSKDTQYF
.,TRBJ2-7,TRBV28,.,TGTGCCAGCAGTTTATACGGCAAGACCTACGAGCAGTACTTC,CASSLYGKTYEQYF
.,TRBJ1-1,TRBV7-9,many,TGTGCCAGCAGCCAGGTTGACACTGAAGCTTTCTTT,CASSQVDTEAFF
TRBD1,TRBJ1-6,TRBV30,.,TGTGCCTGGAGTGTAGAGACAGGGAATTCACCCCTCCACTTT,CAWSVETGNSPLHF
TRBD1,TRBJ2-7,TRBV6-6,.,TGTGCCAGCGGTTACCGAGGGACAGGGGGCGAGCAGTACTTC,CASGYRGTGGEQYF
.,TRBJ2-2,TRBV19,few,TGTGCCAGTAGTATTAGTGGGCACGGGGAGCTGTTTTTT,CASSISGHGELFF
TRBD2,TRBJ2-7,TRBV27,.,TGTGCCAGCAGTCCTGGGACTAGTTTTTCCGAGCAGTACTTC,CASSPGTSFSEQYF
.,TRBJ2-7,TRBV2,.,TGTGCCAGCAGTGACCAACGGGCCCTACCTCGGGACGAGCAGTACTTC,CASSDQRALPRDEQYF
TRBD1,TRBJ2-3,TRBV2,many,TGTGCCAGCAGTGTTTATGTTGGACAGGCGAAAGTCACAGATACGCAGTATTTT,CASSVYVGQAKVTDTQYF
TRBD1,TRBJ2-7,TRBV19,few,TGTGCCAGTAGTATCGTCCGGGACAGTCCCTACGAGCAGTACTTC,CASSIVRDSPYEQYF
.,TRBJ2-4,TRBV30,many,TGTGCCTGGAGTGCCAATCCGGGCTCCAAAAACATTCAGTACTTC,CAWSANPGSKNIQYF
.,TRBJ2-5,TRBV15,.,TGTGCCACCAGTTCGCCGGAACTGGGTGTGGAGACCCAGTACTTC,CATSSPELGVETQYF
.,TRBJ1-4,TRBV4-3,.,TGCGCCAGCAGCCAAGATCGGGGGGGGGACGAAAAACTGTTTTTT,CASSQDRGGDEKLFF
.,TRBJ1-3,TRBV28,few,TGTGCCAGCAGTTTGGATCGTCCTTCAGGGCGAAACACCATATATTTT,CASSLDRPSGRNTIYF
TRBD1,TRBJ1-3,TRBV15,few,TGTGCCACGGATACAGGGGGTGGAAACACCATATATTTT,CATDTGGGNTIYF
.,TRBJ2-2,TRBV9,.,TGTGCCAGCAGCGTACATCGCGGTACGAACACCGGGGAGCTGTTTTTT,CASSVHRGTNTGELFF
.,TRBJ1-1,TRBV27,many,TGTGCCAGCAGTTTCCAGGGGTCGGCTGAAGCTTTCTTT,CASSFQGSAEAFF
.,TRBJ1-2,TRBV4-3,.,TGCGCCAGCAGCCAATGGGAAGGAAGCTATGGCTACACCTTC,CASSQWEGSYGYTF
TRBD1,TRBJ2-1,TRBV13,few,TGTGCCAGCAGCCCTAGGACAGGGAGCTCCTACAATGAGCAGTTCTTC,CASSPRTGSSYNEQFF
TRBD2,TRBJ2-3,TRBV6-7,few,TGTGCCAGCAGTTACCCAGTGGGGGGGGGCACAGATACGCAGTATTTT,CASSYPVGGGTDTQYF
TRBD1,TRBJ2-1,TRBV11-2,few,TGTGCCAGCAGCTTGTATCCAGGGGGCTACGTGGGCAATGAGCAGTTCTTC,CASSLYPGGYVGNEQFF
.,TRBJ1-1,TRBV4-3,many,TGCGCCAGCAGCCAAGATAGGGGCCTGAACACTGAAGCTTTCTTT,CASSQDRGLNTEAFF
.,TRBJ2-7,TRBV12-3/TRBV12-4,.,TGTGCCAGCATGAACCCAGTAACCTACGAGCAGTACTTC,CASMNPVTYEQYF
TRBD1,TRBJ2-7,TRBV20-1,.,TGCAGTGCTAGAGATCAGGACAGGGGGTACGAGCAGTACTTC,CSARDQDRGYEQYF
.,TRBJ1-4,TRBV6-6,many,TGTGCCAGCAGTTATGTTTCAACTAATGAAAAACTGTTTTTT,CASSYVSTNEKLFF